Each of the 13 T cell receptor beta chains below was sequenced from the same sample in a study of CD8+CD57+ T cells in acquired aplastic anemia. Genomic DNA acted as the template from which TCR beta VDJ combination and CDR3 sequence profiling were carried out. TCRdb re-called the reads with MiXCR, one entry per CDR3 protein. The data show about 180,000 distinct CDR3 sequences, 40% to 55% seen once. What was sequenced was sorted CD4+, CD8+, or CD8+CD57+ T cells (not recorded which) from PBMCs. The receptor source for this set is a human donor in good health.

This clonotype was observed many times. This chain links TRBV19 with TRBJ1-1; D is ambiguous. The CDR3 has 13 amino acids. Germline assignment: CDR1 LNHDA and CDR2 SQIVND (reference sequence). V was trimmed by 7 bases and J by 4 bases, leaving 13 bases between them. The CDR3 DNA is TGTGCCAGTACCCCAGACATAATCACTGAAGCTTTCTTT. This sequence encodes CASTPDIITEAFF.

This clonotype occurred many times. V gene TRBV3-1 combines with J gene TRBJ1-2, with D possibly matching TRBD1 (5 bases). This CDR3 comprises 13 residues. CDR1 and CDR2 (germline): LGHDT, YNNKEL (reference sequence). Trimming pared 0 bases from V and 7 bases from J, leaving 9 bases between. This chain's CDR3 is CASSQDYGAGYTF. The CDR3 DNA reads TGTGCCAGCAGCCAAGATTATGGGGCTGGCTACACCTTC.

Ten or more counts support this clonotype. This chain links TRBV4-1 with TRBJ2-1; 8 positions agree with TRBD2. CDR3 size: 15 residues. Germline V gene data show CDR1 as MGHRA and CDR2 as YSYEKL. Trimming took 4 bases from V and 8 from J; bases not matched to a gene: 10. The CDR3: CASSLPTGRADEQFF. The CDR3 DNA reads TGCGCCAGCAGCCTCCCCACCGGGAGGGCGGATGAGCAGTTCTTC.

In regard to this clonotype: One base away lies a much larger clone, so this may be a sequencing read error. Given the absence of the conserved phenylalanine or tryptophan at the CDR3 end, a read error is likely. This sequence joins TRBV5-8 and TRBJ1-6, with 8 bases identical to TRBD1. V shed 0 bases, J shed 10 bases, and the junction held 3 bases outside the gene matches. CDR1 and CDR2 from the germline V gene are SGHTS and YDEGEE. The CDR3 spans 14 residues. Here the CDR3 DNA reads TGTGCCAGCAGCTTGGGCAGGGGGCAATCACCCCTCCACCTT. Amino acid sequence: CASSLGRGQSPLHL.

With respect to this clonotype: A much larger clone lies one base from this, so it may be a read error. The V call is TRBV5-1, the J call TRBJ2-1; unclear D gene. Germline lookup yields CDR1 SGHRS and CDR2 YFSETQ. This CDR3 is built from 13 residues. CDR3 coding DNA: TGCGCCAGCAGCTTGGGGGAATACAATGAGCGGTTCTTC. It translates to CASSLGEYNERFF.

There are many counts of this clonotype. This chain joins TRBV7-2 and TRBJ2-3, with D tentatively TRBD2 (6 bases). The CDR3 has 17 residues. Germline CDR1 and CDR2: SGHTA and FQGNSA. Between the trimmed V and J ends, which lost 0 bases and 0 bases, there was a span of 13 bases. As DNA, the CDR3 is TGTGCCAGCAGCTTAGCCGGGACTCCACTCAGCACAGATACGCAGTATTTT. This translates into CASSLAGTPLSTDTQYF.

A few counts support this clonotype. CDR3 amino acids: CASSRRSSYNEQFF. The CDR3 coding sequence is TGTGCCAGCAGCCGGCGGTCCTCCTACAATGAGCAGTTCTTC. The chain is built from TRBV2 and TRBJ2-1; D remains unclear. V lost 6 bases to trimming and J lost 0 bases, with 9 bases between them. CDR1 and CDR2 (germline): SNHLY, FYNNEI. The CDR3 has 14 residues.

The chain has TRBV2 and TRBJ1-5; D gene uncertain. There are 13 residues in the CDR3. Germline-derived CDR1 and CDR2 are SNHLY and FYNNEI. The DNA of the CDR3 is TGTGCTCTTTCCGGGAGGGTCAATCAGCCCCAGCATTTT. Its protein is CALSGRVNQPQHF.

This chain joins TRBV12-3 or TRBV12-4 and TRBJ2-1; 15 bases align to TRBD2. This CDR3 has 17 residues. The ends lost 1 base at V and 5 bases at J; junction bases unmatched: 3. CDR3 DNA sequence: TGTGCCAGCAGTTTAGTGGGACTAGCGGGAGGTAACAATGAGCAGTTCTTC. Protein sequence: CASSLVGLAGGNNEQFF.

This clonotype was seen at least ten times. The rearrangement joins TRBV19 to TRBJ2-5; no firm D call. V lost 4 bases and J lost 8, with 17 bases in between. The CDR3 spans 14 residues. Germline lookup yields CDR1 LNHDA and CDR2 SQIVND (reference sequence). This CDR3 reads CASSSDRVGLTQYF. CDR3 nucleotide sequence: TGTGCCAGTAGTAGCGACCGCGTTGGTCTTACCCAGTACTTC.

This clonotype was picked up many times. The chain recombines TRBV20-1 with TRBJ2-7; D gene unclear. Germline-derived CDR1 and CDR2 are DFQATT and SNEGSKA (reference sequence). Trimming cost V 0 bases and J 6 bases, with 9 bases left between them. This CDR3 is built from 12 residues. CDR3 sequence reads: CSARDGQVEQYF. The DNA for the CDR3 is TGCAGTGCTAGAGATGGCCAGGTCGAGCAGTACTTC.

The V gene is TRBV20-1, the J gene TRBJ2-7, with 7 bases that match TRBD1. The trim removed 6 bases at V and 3 bases at J, leaving 11 bases unmatched. Germline assignment: CDR1 DFQATT and CDR2 SNEGSKA (reference sequence). This CDR3 is 14 amino acids long. The DNA of the CDR3 is TGCAGTGCAAGATCCGGGACAGCGCTCTACGAGCAGTACTTC. Translation gives CSARSGTALYEQYF.

V gene TRBV3-1 combines with J gene TRBJ2-1; no clear D gene. The CDR3 consists of 13 residues. Trimming shortened V by 1 base and J by 9 bases, and 10 bases separated the two germline ends. Looked up from germline, CDR1 is LGHDT and CDR2 is YNNKEL (reference sequence). The DNA of the CDR3 is TGTGCCAGCAGCCAAGGGGGTCGTAGTGAGCAGTTCTTC. This translates into CASSQGGRSEQFF.